A selection of T cell receptor beta chains follows, all from one sample in a study of blood T cell repertoires in COVID-19. Here immunoSEQ multiplex PCR was the method, and the copy in TCRdb shows in-frame clones only, minus some. The data contain about 160,000 clones, roughly 84% of them singletons. Sequenced input: peripheral blood. The receptors derive from a woman aged 80 or over with active or convalescent COVID-19. CDR3s include the opening cysteine and the closing phenylalanine or tryptophan. The D gene is left open where the match is weak.

v_gene	j_gene	d_gene	CDR3nt	CDR3aa
TRBV2	TRBJ1-2	-	TGTGCCAGCAGCAGAGACAACAACTATGGCTACACCTTC	CASSRDNNYGYTF
TRBV6-5	TRBJ1-1	-	TGTGCCAGCAGCCGACAACAGGGACCCACTGAAGCTTTCTTT	CASSRQQGPTEAFF
TRBV2	TRBJ1-5	TRBD1	TGTGCCAGCAAAAATAGACAGGGGGCAAATCAGCCCCAGCATTTT	CASKNRQGANQPQHF
TRBV14	TRBJ2-3	-	TGTGCCAGCAGCCAAGCTAGAAGTTACAGGTTCACAGATACGCAGTATTTT	CASSQARSYRFTDTQYF
TRBV5-1	TRBJ1-3	-	TGCGCCAGCAGCCTTGGCGGCGGTTCCTCTGGAAACACCATATATTTT	CASSLGGGSSGNTIYF
TRBV3-1/TRBV3-2	TRBJ2-1	TRBD2	TGTGCCAGCAGCTACGGACTAGCGGCCTACAATGAGCAGTTCTTC	CASSYGLAAYNEQFF
TRBV4-1	TRBJ2-3	TRBD2	TGCGCCAGCAGCCAAGAGTGGAAGAGGACTAGCGGGGTCACAGATACGCAGTATTTT	CASSQEWKRTSGVTDTQYF
TRBV4-1	TRBJ2-5	TRBD2	TGCGCCAGCAGCCGGACTAGTGAAGAGACCCAGTACTTC	CASSRTSEETQYF
TRBV6-5	TRBJ2-2	TRBD1	TGTGCCAGCATGGGACGGGGACAGTTCACCGGGGAGCTGTTTTTT	CASMGRGQFTGELFF
TRBV19	TRBJ1-1	TRBD1	TGTGCCAGTAGTATGGAGTCTGGACAGGGATTGAACACTGAAGCTTTCTTT	CASSMESGQGLNTEAFF
TRBV4-1	TRBJ1-2	-	TGCGCCAGCAGCCAAGAAGCGGGGGGCGGCGGTGGCTACACCTTC	CASSQEAGGGGGYTF
TRBV6-2/TRBV6-3	TRBJ2-7	TRBD2	TGTGCCAGCAGTTACTCGCGCGGGAGTCGGTACGAGCAGTACTTC	CASSYSRGSRYEQYF
TRBV28	TRBJ1-2	TRBD1	TGTGCCAGCAGTCCGGGACAGGGATCTGGCTACACCTTC	CASSPGQGSGYTF
TRBV5-1	TRBJ2-1	TRBD1	TGCGCCAGCAGCTCTCCAGGGGGCCCATACAATGAGCAGTTCTTC	CASSSPGGPYNEQFF